The 14 T cell receptor beta chains in this list originate from one sample, sequenced in a study of early T cells in non-severe SARS-CoV-2 infection (dated by TCRdb to the early 2020s). Libraries came from 5' RACE. Sequencing was performed on a NextSeq 500. Starting from the raw public reads, TCRdb applied fastp trimming at Q25, assembled clones with MiXCR and retained in-frame beta chains. Rows are combined by CDR3 protein, so each entry shows the most common genes and DNA. This sample is represented by around 80,000 distinct CDR3 sequences; 8% to 13% of them were singletons. The ten top clones hold just over 8% of the sample. This specimen was whole blood, taken at baseline. The source of these receptors is an adult who was a healthcare worker with PCR-confirmed SARS-CoV-2 infection or an uninfected control (not recorded which).

The chain carries TRBV7-3 and TRBJ2-3; D unclear. The CDR3 has 17 residues. V lost 4 bases to trimming and J lost 3 bases, with 20 bases between them. Germline CDR1 SGHTA, CDR2 FQGTGA. Written as DNA, the CDR3 is TGTGCCAGCAGCTCCACTCTGGGGTCGGGTGGGACAGATACGCAGTATTTT. Translated: CASSSTLGSGGTDTQYF.

In its sample, this clonotype was seen a few times. The gene calls are TRBV4-2 and TRBJ2-1; D may be TRBD2 (6 bases). CDR3 length equals 15 residues. Trimming cost V 4 bases and J 3 bases, with 13 bases left between them. The germline gives CDR1 LGHNA, CDR2 YNFKEQ. CDR3: CASSRVAAIYNEQFF. CDR3 DNA sequence: TGTGCCAGCAGCCGGGTAGCGGCAATCTACAATGAGCAGTTCTTC.

There are many counts of this clonotype. The chain is built from TRBV28 and TRBJ2-7; D is uncertain. The germline V gene has CDR1 MDHEN and CDR2 SYDVKM. The CDR3 totals 11 residues. The ends were cut back, 2 bases at V and 6 bases at J, with 5 bases in the middle. CDR3 sequence: CASSLGSEQYF. CDR3 coding DNA: TGTGCCAGCAGTTTAGGGTCCGAGCAGTACTTC. Complete variable domain (other parts from reference TRBV28 and TRBJ2-7): DVKVTQSSRYLVKRTGEKVFLECVQDMDHENMFWYRQDPGLGLRLIYFSYDVKMKEKGDIPEGYSVSREKKERFSLILESASTNQTSMYLCASSLGSEQYFGPGTRLTVT.

This chain uses TRBV18 with TRBJ1-1, with D hard to call. This CDR3 is 14 amino acids long. V lost 0 bases, J lost 0 bases, and 5 bases lay in between. Looked up from germline, CDR1 is KGHSH and CDR2 is LQKENI. In nucleotides, the CDR3 is TGTGCCAGCTCACCACCGATGATGAACACTGAAGCTTTCTTT. This encodes CASSPPMMNTEAFF.

The V and J genes are TRBV4-1 and TRBJ2-2; the D gene is possibly TRBD2 (6 bases). Germline values: CDR1 MGHRA, CDR2 YSYEKL. The V gene lost 1 base and the J gene lost 3 bases, with 18 bases spanning the gap. The CDR3 has 18 residues. DNA for the CDR3: TGCGCCAGCAGCCAAGCCGGACTTGGACTACCGTACACCGGGGAGCTGTTTTTT. Protein sequence: CASSQAGLGLPYTGELFF.

This clonotype was seen only a few times. V and J are TRBV19 and TRBJ2-1; TRBD2 agrees at 13 bases. The V and J ends lost 3 bases and 4 bases, in that order; junction bases with no gene match: 6. The CDR3 has 17 residues. The germline CDR1 and CDR2 sequences are LNHDA and SQIVND (reference sequence). CDR3 nucleotide sequence: TGTGCCAGTAGTATGATGGAGGGACTAGCGGGGTACAATGAGCAGTTCTTC. It translates to CASSMMEGLAGYNEQFF.

This clonotype came up a few times. The gene calls are TRBV5-1 and TRBJ2-7, with a tentative D call TRBD2 (6 bases). Germline CDR1 and CDR2: SGHRS and YFSETQ. The germline V and J ends were trimmed by 4 bases and 6 bases, with 14 bases remaining between them. This CDR3 is built from 13 residues. As DNA, the CDR3 is TGCGCCAGCAGCCTGGGGGGACCCCTCGAGCAGTACTTC. This codes for CASSLGGPLEQYF.

The rearrangement links TRBV30 to TRBJ2-1; D may be TRBD2 (6 bases). Trimming removed 3 bases from V and 1 base from J, with 10 bases in between. This CDR3 spans 14 amino acids. Per germline, CDR1 GTSNPN and CDR2 SVGIG (reference sequence). CDR3 amino acids: CAWREGRSYNEQFF. The DNA for the CDR3 is TGTGCCTGGAGGGAGGGCAGATCCTACAATGAGCAGTTCTTC.

This clonotype was counted only a few times. DNA for the CDR3: TGTGCCAGCTCACCGGCGCGGGATAGTGAGCAGTTCTTC. Protein: CASSPARDSEQFF. The V gene is TRBV18, the J gene TRBJ2-1; tentative D call: TRBD2 (6 bases). The V gene's germline CDR1 is KGHSH and CDR2 LQKENI. This CDR3 region has 13 residues. Between the trimmed V and J ends, which lost 3 bases and 9 bases, there was a span of 12 bases.

There are many counts of this clonotype. The V and J genes are TRBV5-4 and TRBJ2-3; possible D gene TRBD2, 6 bases. CDR3 length equals 15 residues. Trimming stripped 3 bases from V and 1 base from J, with 12 bases between. CDR1 and CDR2 from the germline V gene are SGHNT and YYREEE (reference sequence). The CDR3 loop reads CASSSTGTGTDTQYF. In DNA, the CDR3 is TGTGCCAGCAGCTCCACCGGGACTGGCACAGATACGCAGTATTTT.

This clonotype was seen only once. The J gene is TRBJ1-3, the V gene TRBV6-2 or TRBV6-3; unclear D gene. The CDR3 sequence is 11 residues long. V was pared by 3 bases and J by 8 bases, with 5 bases between. Germline V gene data show CDR1 as MNHEY and CDR2 as SVGEGT. DNA of the CDR3: TGTGCCAGCAGTTATGAAGACACCATATATTTT. Translated: CASSYEDTIYF.

This clonotype was observed at least ten times. This chain uses TRBV18 with TRBJ2-3; 7 nucleotides agree with TRBD2. Germline-derived CDR1 and CDR2 are KGHSH and LQKENI. V was pared by 1 base and J by 2 bases, with 27 bases of the junction left unmatched. This CDR3 spans 23 amino acids. This chain's CDR3 is CASSPQIGLGTLGGLAVTDTQYF. The CDR3, as DNA: TGTGCCAGCTCACCACAAATAGGCCTCGGTACTCTTGGCGGTCTAGCGGTCACAGATACGCAGTATTTT.

This clonotype was found a few times. The rearrangement joins TRBV5-4 to TRBJ2-5; weak D call: TRBD1 (6 bases). Germline lookup yields CDR1 SGHNT and CDR2 YYREEE (reference sequence). The ends were cut back, 3 bases at V and 4 bases at J, with 13 bases in the middle. The CDR3 consists of 14 residues. The CDR3 reads CASSSRGERETQYF. For the CDR3, the DNA is TGTGCCAGCAGCTCCAGGGGTGAGAGAGAGACCCAGTACTTC.

This clonotype was recorded a few times. The chain recombines TRBV4-1 with TRBJ2-3; no definite D call. Germline-derived CDR1 and CDR2 are MGHRA and YSYEKL. V lost 1 base, J lost 4 bases, and 6 bases lay in between. This CDR3 has 13 amino acids. CDR3 sequence: CASSQAGSDTQYF. CDR3 in DNA: TGCGCCAGCAGCCAAGCTGGGTCAGATACGCAGTATTTT.